This TCR beta chain was identified in a study of cytomegalovirus exposure and HLA in healthy donors. Both 60 Vbeta primers and 13 Jbeta primers went into the PCR. Repertoires were generated with immunoSEQ multiplex PCR, while TCRdb's copy carries only in-frame clones and drops some. This table has under 200,000 clones, around 68% appearing once. In its sample, this clone was seen a few times. Trimming took off 4 bases at V and 5 bases at J, with 19 bases between the two ends. In germline, CDR1 is MNHNY, CDR2 SVGAGI (reference sequence). The CDR3 totals 16 residues. The sequencing input was PBMCs. This clonotype originated in a man aged 45 to 65 in good health and CMV-seronegative. The chain recombines TRBV6-6 with TRBJ2-3, with D perhaps matching TRBD2 (7 bases). CDR3 amino acids: CASSFPLGGAGDTQYF. The CDR3 nucleotides are TGTGCCAGCAGTTTCCCTTTAGGGGGGGCGGGAGATACGCAGTATTTT.